The clone carrying this T cell receptor beta chain turned up a few times. Its antigen is unidentified. The V end was cut by 5 bases, the J end by 4 bases, with 14 bases between. CDR1 SGHTA and CDR2 FQGNSA come from the germline V gene. The CDR3 length is 14 residues. Time point meaning: patch test 1, 2 weeks after DPC sensitization. Treatment described: therapeutic diphenylcyclopropenone sensitization with weekly scalp DPC. TCRdb ran MiXCR on the RACE reads and lists one entry per CDR3 protein. In the table there are about 340,000 distinct CDR3 sequences, 6% to 8.5% of which are singletons. The data were taken from a study of human T cells and chemical hapten exposure. Whole-study findings and limits: Expanded TCRs formed significantly more large CDR3 similarity clusters than controls.

Sequences were derived from whole blood, sampled in connection with sensitization to the hapten diphenylcyclopropenone (DPC). The TCR originated in a woman aged 18-29 years with alopecia areata. Some clones in this sample may be carry-over from other donors' samples. The chain joins TRBV7-2 to TRBJ1-1; perhaps TRBD1 as D (5 bases). The CDR3 here is CASSVPSGPTEAFF. For the CDR3, the DNA is TGTGCCAGCAGCGTACCCTCAGGGCCCACTGAAGCTTTCTTT.